This TCR beta chain emerged from a study of OX40 agonist ivuxolimab in advanced cancers. This clone was seen more than once but under ten times. The antigen remains undetermined. Patients with a history of autoimmune disease or on systemic immunosuppression were excluded. Blood got drawn at baseline, again on cycle 4 day 1, and then on cycle 7 day 1. Profiling relied on immunoSEQ multiplex PCR, and the TCRdb table lists in-frame clones only, not all of them. The data contain over 50,000 clones, 83% of them singletons. This CDR3 comprises 12 residues. Trimming removed 4 bases from V and 8 bases from J, with 11 bases in between. Germline CDR1 is SNHLY and CDR2 is FYNNEI. Study-level findings and limits: CD4+ and CD8+ blood T cells expanded clonally by week 6 at 0.1 to 3.0 mg/kg.

The TCR sequence derives from an adult with an advanced solid tumor such as melanoma, head and neck, liver or kidney cancer. The specimen was CD4+ or CD8+ T cells sorted from blood, collected in a trial of the OX40 agonist ivuxolimab. The chain uses TRBV2 and TRBJ1-1; the D is unclear. In DNA form, the CDR3 reads TGTGCCAGCAGTGGATACGGGGTAGAAGCTTTCTTT. Translated: CASSGYGVEAFF.